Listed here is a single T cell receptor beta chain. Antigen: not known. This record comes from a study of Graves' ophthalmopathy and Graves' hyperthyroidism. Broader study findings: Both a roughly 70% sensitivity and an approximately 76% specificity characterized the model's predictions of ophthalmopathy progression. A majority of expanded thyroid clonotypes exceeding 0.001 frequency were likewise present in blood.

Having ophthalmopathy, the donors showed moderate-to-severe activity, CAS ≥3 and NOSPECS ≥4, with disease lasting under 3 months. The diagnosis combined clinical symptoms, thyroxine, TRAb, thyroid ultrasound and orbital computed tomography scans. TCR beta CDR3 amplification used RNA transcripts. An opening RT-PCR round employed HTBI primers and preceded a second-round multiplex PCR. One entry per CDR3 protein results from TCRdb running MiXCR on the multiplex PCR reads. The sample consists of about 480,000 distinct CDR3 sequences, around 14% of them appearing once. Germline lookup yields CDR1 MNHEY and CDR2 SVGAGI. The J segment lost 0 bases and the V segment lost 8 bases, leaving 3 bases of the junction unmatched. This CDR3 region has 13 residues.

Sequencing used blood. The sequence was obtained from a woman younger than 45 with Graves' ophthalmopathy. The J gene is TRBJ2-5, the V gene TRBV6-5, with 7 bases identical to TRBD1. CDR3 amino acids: CASETGNQETQYF. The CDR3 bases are TGTGCCAGCGAGACAGGGAACCAAGAGACCCAGTACTTC.